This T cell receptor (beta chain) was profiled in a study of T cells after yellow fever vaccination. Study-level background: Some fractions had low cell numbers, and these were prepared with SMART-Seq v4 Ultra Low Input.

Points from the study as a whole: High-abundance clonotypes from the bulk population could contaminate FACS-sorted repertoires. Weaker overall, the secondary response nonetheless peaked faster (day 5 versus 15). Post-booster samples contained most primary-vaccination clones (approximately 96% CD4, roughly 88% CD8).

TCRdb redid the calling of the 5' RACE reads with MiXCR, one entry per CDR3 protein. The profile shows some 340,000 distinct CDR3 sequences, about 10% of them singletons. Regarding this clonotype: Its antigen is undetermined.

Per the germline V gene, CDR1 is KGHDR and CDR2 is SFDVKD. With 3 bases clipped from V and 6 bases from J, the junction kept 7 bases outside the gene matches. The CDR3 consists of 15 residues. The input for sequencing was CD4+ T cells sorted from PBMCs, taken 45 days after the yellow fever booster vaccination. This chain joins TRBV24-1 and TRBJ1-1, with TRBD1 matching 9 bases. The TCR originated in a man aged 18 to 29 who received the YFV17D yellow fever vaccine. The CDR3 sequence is CATSDARTGEAEAFF. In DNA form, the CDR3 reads TGTGCCACCAGTGATGCCAGGACAGGGGAGGCTGAAGCTTTCTTT.